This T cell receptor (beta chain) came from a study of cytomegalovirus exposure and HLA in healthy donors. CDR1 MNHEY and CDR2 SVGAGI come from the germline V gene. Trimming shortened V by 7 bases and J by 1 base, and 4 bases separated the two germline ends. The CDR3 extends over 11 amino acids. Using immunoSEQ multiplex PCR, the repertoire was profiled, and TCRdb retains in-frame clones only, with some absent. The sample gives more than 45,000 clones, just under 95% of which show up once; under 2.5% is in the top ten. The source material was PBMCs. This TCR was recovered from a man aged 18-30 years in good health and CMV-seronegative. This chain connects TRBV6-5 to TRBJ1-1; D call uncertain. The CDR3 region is CASTGNTEAFF. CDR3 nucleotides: TGTGCCAGCACCGGGAACACTGAAGCTTTCTTT.